A selection of T cell receptor beta chains follows, all from one sample in a study of shared clonotypes between healthy human individuals. Repertoires were generated with immunoSEQ multiplex PCR, while TCRdb's copy carries only in-frame clones and drops some. The sample comprises over 850,000 clones, around 82% of which are singletons, and 0.6% to 0.7% rests with the top ten. The sequencing sample was made of memory CD4+ T cells from PBMCs. Every receptor here comes from a man aged 18 to 29 in good health. Some clones in this sample may be carry-over from other donors' samples. CDR3s include the opening cysteine and the closing phenylalanine or tryptophan. A D gene is named only where the DNA matches it firmly. Only some rows state a clone size, as once, few, many or a class for expanded clones.

>NA|TRBV7-8|TRBD2|15|TRBJ2-5
CASSHTGAGEETQYF
TGTGCCAGCAGCCATACCGGAGCGGGAGAAGAGACCCAGTACTTC
>few|TRBV7-9|NA|12|TRBJ1-1
CASRYGNTEAFF
TGTGCCAGCCGTTACGGGAACACTGAAGCTTTCTTT
>NA|TRBV29-1|NA|13|TRBJ2-3
CSVAGTGTDTQYF
TGCAGCGTTGCCGGGACGGGCACAGATACGCAGTATTTT
>NA|TRBV5-1|TRBD2|14|TRBJ2-7
CASSFSSGGDEQYF
TGCGCCAGCAGCTTTTCGTCGGGAGGCGACGAGCAGTACTTC
>NA|TRBV5-5|TRBD2|16|TRBJ2-1
CASSLTGTSSYNEQFF
TGTGCCAGCAGCCTGACCGGGACTAGCTCCTACAATGAGCAGTTCTTC
>NA|TRBV27|TRBD1|14|TRBJ2-7
CASSTRTGPYEQYF
TGTGCCAGCAGTACACGGACAGGGCCCTACGAGCAGTACTTC
>NA|TRBV30|NA|13|TRBJ2-5
CAWSLRVQETQYF
TGTGCCTGGAGTTTAAGAGTCCAAGAGACCCAGTACTTC
>NA|TRBV6-6|TRBD1|13|TRBJ1-2
CASSQGQGAGYTF
TGTGCCAGCAGTCAGGGCCAGGGGGCAGGCTACACCTTC
>many|TRBV5-1|NA|15|TRBJ2-3
CASSLVRSSTDTQYF
TGCGCCAGCAGCTTAGTCCGGAGCTCAACAGATACGCAGTATTTT
>NA|TRBV19|NA|15|TRBJ1-1
CASSSLEGLSTEAFF
TGTGCCAGTAGTAGTCTTGAGGGGCTCAGCACTGAAGCTTTCTTT
>NA|TRBV27|TRBD1|15|TRBJ1-4
CASSPSGTGYEKLFF
TGTGCCAGCAGTCCCTCCGGGACAGGGTATGAAAAACTGTTTTTT
>NA|TRBV7-9|NA|13|TRBJ2-3
CASSFPNENTQYF
TGTGCCAGCAGCTTCCCGAATGAGAATACGCAGTATTTT
>NA|TRBV6-5|NA|13|TRBJ2-5
CASRRLGQETQYF
TGTGCCAGCAGGCGACTAGGTCAAGAGACCCAGTACTTC
>NA|TRBV5-1|TRBD2|15|TRBJ2-7
CASSYLAGESGEQYF
TGCGCCAGCAGCTACCTAGCGGGAGAGTCGGGAGAGCAGTACTTC
>NA|TRBV2|TRBD2|13|TRBJ2-1
CASTSAGGDEQFF
TGTGCCAGCACATCAGCGGGGGGGGATGAGCAGTTCTTC
>NA|TRBV28|NA|16|TRBJ1-2
CASSLLRLRSNYGYTF
TGTGCCAGCAGTTTATTGAGGTTGCGGTCCAACTATGGCTACACCTTC
>once|TRBV12-5|NA|12|TRBJ2-7
CASGLTSYEQYF
TGTGCTAGTGGTTTGACCAGCTACGAGCAGTACTTC
>once|TRBV7-6|NA|16|TRBJ2-5
CASSLGGIRSGETQYF
TGTGCCAGCAGCCTCGGAGGAATAAGGTCCGGGGAGACCCAGTACTTC
>NA|TRBV4-3|NA|15|TRBJ2-3
CASSQGGKGTDTQYF
TGCGCCAGCAGCCAAGGAGGGAAGGGAACAGATACGCAGTATTTT
>NA|TRBV7-9|TRBD1|14|TRBJ1-2
CASSPQAGGGGYTF
TGTGCCAGCAGTCCACAAGCAGGGGGCGGAGGCTACACCTTC
>once|TRBV7-2|NA|16|TRBJ1-3
CASSPRTAVSGNTIYF
TGTGCCAGCAGCCCGCGGACGGCGGTTTCTGGAAACACCATATATTTT
>once|TRBV4-1|TRBD1|18|TRBJ1-5
CASSQGNRGRGSNQPQHF
TGCGCCAGCAGCCAAGGAAACAGGGGAAGGGGTAGCAATCAGCCCCAGCATTTT